This entry lists 25 T cell receptor beta chains sequenced from one sample in a study of siplizumab effects on memory and regulatory T cells. TCRdb's copy holds only in-frame clones and misses some; the assay was immunoSEQ multiplex PCR. The repertoire has some 62,000 clones, 70% to 80% of them found once; the top ten carry approximately 0.4%. Sequenced sample: memory CD4+ T cells sorted from blood. The receptors come from a human donor in good health.

J is TRBJ1-5 and V is TRBV5-1; 7 bases map to TRBD1. The germline V gene encodes CDR1 SGHRS and CDR2 YFSETQ. The ends lost 5 bases at V and 5 bases at J; junction bases unmatched: 4. The length of the CDR3 is 13 residues. The CDR3 loop is CASRTGSDQPQHF. DNA of the CDR3: TGCGCCAGCAGGACAGGGTCCGATCAGCCCCAGCATTTT.

The CDR3 region is CASSYSSYNSPLHF. The CDR3 nucleotides are TGTGCCAGCAGTTACAGCTCCTATAATTCACCCCTCCACTTT. V and J are TRBV25-1 and TRBJ1-6; D unclear. Trimming pared 5 bases from V and 0 bases from J, leaving 5 bases between. Looked up from germline, CDR1 is MGHDK and CDR2 is SYGVNS. The CDR3 covers 14 residues.

This chain uses TRBV15 with TRBJ2-1; 7 bases agree with TRBD1. The CDR3 covers 17 residues. Germline-derived CDR1 and CDR2 are LNHNV and YYDKDF (reference sequence). After removal of 5 bases from V and 4 bases from J, the junction contained 14 bases not matched to a gene. CDR3 sequence (DNA): TGTGCCACCAGCCTTGACCCGTTGGGACAGCCTTACAATGAGCAGTTCTTC. Protein sequence: CATSLDPLGQPYNEQFF. Full variable domain (outside the CDR3, taken from reference TRBV15 and TRBJ2-1): DAMVIQNPRYQVTQFGKPVTLSCSQTLNHNVMYWYQQKSSQAPKLLFHYYDKDFNNEADTPDNFQSRRPNTSFCFLDIRSPGLGDTAMYLCATSLDPLGQPYNEQFFGPGTRLTVL.

This clone was found a few times. The chain is built from TRBV4-3 and TRBJ1-2; D is uncertain. Trimming pared 0 bases from V and 8 bases from J, leaving 13 bases between. Per germline, CDR1 LGHNA and CDR2 YSLEER. CDR3 length equals 14 residues. DNA for the CDR3: TGCGCCAGCAGCCAAGATCAAGGGCTCTTGGGCTACACCTTC. Its protein product is CASSQDQGLLGYTF.

The chain links TRBV6-5 to TRBJ1-3; D perhaps matches TRBD1 (6 bases). This CDR3 contains 14 residues. The germline gives CDR1 MNHEY, CDR2 SVGAGI. Trimming stripped 6 bases from V and 0 bases from J, with 9 bases between. Here the CDR3 reads CASSRTVSGNTIYF. The DNA of the CDR3 is TGTGCCAGCAGCAGGACAGTCTCTGGAAACACCATATATTTT.

J is TRBJ1-5 and V is TRBV6-1; D is undetermined. The CDR3 sequence is 16 residues long. Germline lookup yields CDR1 MNHNS and CDR2 SASEGT. V lost 0 bases and J 2 bases, leaving 11 bases between the germline ends. CDR3 DNA sequence: TGTGCCAGCAGTGAAGCGCGGCCTTCCGGCAATCAGCCCCAGCATTTT. Translation: CASSEARPSGNQPQHF.

The rearrangement uses TRBV19 and TRBJ2-5; 11 bases align to TRBD2. With V trimmed by 4 bases and J by 5 bases, 3 bases remained unmatched. CDR3 length equals 14 residues. The germline gives CDR1 LNHDA, CDR2 SQIVND (reference sequence). DNA for the CDR3: TGTGCCAGTAGTAGGGGACTAGCGGCGGAGACCCAGTACTTC. Residues: CASSRGLAAETQYF.

With regard to this clone: At one end the junction does not follow the germline gene, possibly because of a read error. This rearrangement joins TRBV2 to TRBJ2-5; no reliable D call. The CDR3 runs to 13 residues. Germline V lookup: CDR1 SNHLY, CDR2 FYNNEI. The CDR3 bases are TGTGCCAGCAGAGAAGACTGGCAAGAGACCCAGTACTTC. Its translation: CASREDWQETQYF.

The V call is TRBV18, the J call TRBJ1-6; 7 bases match TRBD1. The V segment lost 1 base and the J segment 7 bases; nucleotides outside the gene matches: 7. The CDR3 loop spans 16 amino acids. CDR1 and CDR2 (germline): KGHSH, LQKENI. The CDR3 here is CASSPQRQGQNSPLHF. CDR3 nucleotide sequence: TGTGCCAGCTCACCACAACGACAGGGCCAGAATTCACCCCTCCACTTT.

This clone came up once. The chain is built from TRBV30 and TRBJ1-2, with D perhaps TRBD1 (5 bases). The CDR3 consists of 12 residues. Deletions cut 3 bases from V and 6 bases from J, with 11 bases between. Germline V gene sequence: CDR1 GTSNPN, CDR2 SVGIG (reference sequence). In DNA, the CDR3 is TGTGCCTGGAGGCACAGGATAGATGGCTACACCTTC. It yields the protein CAWRHRIDGYTF.

This clone was detected a few times. The chain joins TRBV7-2 to TRBJ2-5; D is ambiguous. Trimming pared 4 bases from V and 5 bases from J, leaving 11 bases between. Germline assignment: CDR1 SGHTA and CDR2 FQGNSA. This CDR3 contains 13 residues. CDR3 loop: CASSSPPLETQYF. In DNA form, the CDR3 reads TGTGCCAGCAGCTCCCCGCCGTTGGAGACCCAGTACTTC.

V gene TRBV6-6 combines with J gene TRBJ1-5; no definite D call. The V gene lost 4 bases and the J gene lost 7 bases, with 8 bases spanning the gap. The CDR3 is made up of 12 amino acids. The germline V gene has CDR1 MNHNY and CDR2 SVGAGI (reference sequence). CDR3 in amino acids: CASSSYAQPQHF. The DNA for the CDR3 is TGTGCCAGCAGTTCGTACGCGCAGCCCCAGCATTTT.

This clone was detected only a few times. V usage is TRBV6-1 and J usage is TRBJ1-2; no definite D call. CDR3 length: 12 residues. Trimming stripped 6 bases from V and 3 bases from J, with 8 bases between. Germline V gives CDR1 MNHNS, CDR2 SASEGT. The CDR3 DNA reads as TGTGCCAGCAGACGGGCAGACTATGGCTACACCTTC. It specifies CASRRADYGYTF.

The rearrangement links TRBV12-5 to TRBJ1-2, with 8 bases lining up with TRBD1. After removal of 7 bases from V and 6 bases from J, the junction contained 16 bases not matched to a gene. The CDR3 is made up of 16 amino acids. Germline CDR1 is LGHNT and CDR2 is FRNRAP. The CDR3 sequence is CASALGWRTGTNGYTF. The CDR3 DNA follows: TGTGCTAGTGCCCTTGGTTGGCGGACAGGGACGAATGGCTACACCTTC.

A word on this clone: This sample includes further DNA sequences coding for the same CDR3. The chain has TRBV6-5 and TRBJ2-7, with TRBD1 as a possible D gene (8 bases). Trimming removed 6 bases at V and 4 bases at J, with 16 bases between. Germline CDR1 and CDR2: MNHEY and SVGAGI. This CDR3 spans 14 amino acids. The CDR3 reads CASSRTGTNYEQYF. The CDR3 DNA reads as TGTGCCAGCAGCCGGACAGGGACTAATTACGAGCAGTACTTC.

The chain links TRBV4-2 to TRBJ1-5; D is undetermined. The CDR3 loop spans 17 amino acids. The V end was cut by 0 bases, the J end by 5 bases, with 17 bases between. Germline lookup yields CDR1 LGHNA and CDR2 YNFKEQ. CDR3 region: CASSQDLWASGDQPQHF. CDR3 coding DNA: TGTGCCAGCAGCCAAGACCTCTGGGCTAGCGGGGATCAGCCCCAGCATTTT.

The V gene is TRBV4-3, the J gene TRBJ2-3, with D perhaps matching TRBD1 or TRBD2 (5 bases each). Trimming pared 3 bases from V and 2 bases from J, leaving 12 bases between. CDR1 and CDR2 (germline): LGHNA, YSLEER. The CDR3 loop spans 15 amino acids. The CDR3 DNA reads TGCGCCAGCAGCCACGGGGCGAGGACCACAGATACGCAGTATTTT. It codes for CASSHGARTTDTQYF.

V is TRBV5-1 and J is TRBJ2-3; 8 nucleotides line up with TRBD2. The V segment lost 0 bases and the J segment 4 bases; nucleotides outside the gene matches: 7. Germline V gene lookup returns CDR1 SGHRS and CDR2 YFSETQ. This CDR3 spans 16 amino acids. The CDR3 reads CASSLAGGAIADTQYF. CDR3 coding DNA: TGCGCCAGCAGCTTGGCGGGGGGGGCTATCGCAGATACGCAGTATTTT.

This CDR3 reads CASSSSDQETQYF. CDR3 bases: TGTGCCAGTAGCTCTTCAGATCAAGAGACCCAGTACTTC. The genes are TRBV19 and TRBJ2-5; no clear D gene. Germline values: CDR1 LNHDA, CDR2 SQIVND (reference sequence). The CDR3 is 13 amino acids. The V gene lost 6 bases and the J gene lost 2 bases, with 10 bases spanning the gap. The variable domain in full, completed from reference TRBV19 and TRBJ2-5, reads DGGITQSPKYLFRKEGQNVTLSCEQNLNHDAMYWYRQDPGQGLRLIYYSQIVNDFQKGDIAEGYSVSREKKESFPLTVTSAQKNPTAFYLCASSSSDQETQYFGPGTRLLVL.

The chain couples TRBV5-1 to TRBJ2-3, with unresolved D. V was cut by 0 bases and J by 0 bases, with 5 bases left in between. The CDR3 runs 14 residues. CDR1 is SGHRS, CDR2 YFSETQ, per germline. CDR3 sequence (DNA): TGCGCCAGCAGCTTGGCTGTTAGCACAGATACGCAGTATTTT. Its protein is CASSLAVSTDTQYF.

The chain recombines TRBV19 with TRBJ2-4; 9 bases match TRBD1. V lost 6 bases to trimming and J lost 7 bases; unmatched junction nucleotides: 4. The germline gives CDR1 LNHDA, CDR2 SQIVND (reference sequence). CDR3 length equals 13 residues. The CDR3 DNA is TGTGCCAGTAGACTCGACAGGGGGAACATTCAGTACTTC. Its protein is CASRLDRGNIQYF.

V and J are TRBV30 and TRBJ1-6; a weak D match, TRBD1 (5 bases). This CDR3 has 14 amino acids. From germline, CDR1 is GTSNPN and CDR2 SVGIG (reference sequence). The V and J ends lost 0 bases and 10 bases respectively, with 13 bases between them. The CDR3 sequence: CAWSVGQGRSPLHF. CDR3 in DNA: TGTGCCTGGAGTGTAGGGCAGGGAAGATCACCCCTCCACTTT.

The chain links TRBV7-2 to TRBJ2-4; 7 bases line up with TRBD1. The germline V gene has CDR1 SGHTA and CDR2 FQGNSA. This CDR3 is built from 15 residues. V gave up 5 bases and J gave up 1 base; unmatched junction bases: 5. The CDR3 nucleotides are TGTGCCAGCAGCGCGACAGGGTTGGCCAAAAACATTCAGTACTTC. Encoded protein: CASSATGLAKNIQYF.

This clone ranks as medium-sized. The chain links TRBV28 to TRBJ1-3, with D tentatively TRBD1 (6 bases). The V end lost 5 bases, the J end lost 4 bases, and 15 bases lay between the germline ends. The CDR3 covers 15 residues. Germline CDR1 is MDHEN and CDR2 is SYDVKM. CDR3 sequence reads: CASSTGGAVGNTIYF. In DNA form, the CDR3 reads TGTGCCAGCAGTACCGGGGGGGCGGTGGGAAACACCATATATTTT. The whole variable domain, filled in from reference TRBV28 and TRBJ1-3, reads DVKVTQSSRYLVKRTGEKVFLECVQDMDHENMFWYRQDPGLGLRLIYFSYDVKMKEKGDIPEGYSVSREKKERFSLILESASTNQTSMYLCASSTGGAVGNTIYFGEGSWLTVV.

The chain joins TRBV7-3 to TRBJ2-2; 9 positions agree with TRBD1. The germline V gene has CDR1 SGHTA and CDR2 FQGTGA. The CDR3 is made up of 16 amino acids. The V segment lost 5 bases and the J segment 5 bases; nucleotides outside the gene matches: 9. The CDR3 bases are TGTGCCAGCAGCCACACAGGGGGCGATAGGACCGGGGAGCTGTTTTTT. This encodes CASSHTGGDRTGELFF.